This TCR beta chain was sequenced for a study of T cells in Graves' hyperthyroidism and ophthalmopathy. Amplification targeted TCR beta CDR3 regions from RNA transcripts. The study used the HTBI primer set for a first-round RT-PCR of the TCR CDR3. One entry per CDR3 protein, called by TCRdb with MiXCR from the multiplex PCR reads. The repertoire holds 370,000 or so distinct CDR3 sequences, roughly 14% seen once, with roughly 20% in the top ten. Germline V gives CDR1 SGHRS, CDR2 YFSETQ. The CDR3 is 17 amino acids. Trimming stripped 2 bases from V and 0 bases from J, with 17 bases between. Sequences were obtained from blood. The gene calls are TRBV5-1 and TRBJ1-1; tentatively, D is TRBD1 (6 bases). The receptor's source is a man aged 25-45 years with Graves' hyperthyroidism that later progressed to Graves' ophthalmopathy. The CDR3 reads CASSLTTGLGMNTEAFF. In DNA form, the CDR3 reads TGCGCCAGCAGCTTAACCACAGGGCTAGGAATGAACACTGAAGCTTTCTTT. Based on the CDR3 plus reference TRBV5-1 and TRBJ1-1, the full variable domain is KAGVTQTPRYLIKTRGQQVTLSCSPISGHRSVSWYQQTPGQGLQFLFEYFSETQRNKGNFPGRFSGRQFSNSRSEMNVSTLELGDSALYLCASSLTTGLGMNTEAFFGQGTRLTVV.